This passage covers 17 T cell receptor beta chains from one sample sequenced in a study of shared clonotypes between healthy human individuals. TCRdb's copy holds only in-frame clones and misses some; the assay was immunoSEQ multiplex PCR. Among under 2.5 million clones listed, 92% were seen once. Specimen: naive CD4+ T cells from PBMCs. Subset denoted: CD45RA+ positively selected. Receptor source: a young man in good health. Some clones in this sample may be carry-over from other donors' samples.

Only a few counts were recorded for this clone. V usage is TRBV7-3 and J usage is TRBJ2-2; unclear D gene. CDR3 length: 12 residues. Looked up from germline, CDR1 is SGHTA and CDR2 is FQGTGA. V lost 2 bases, J lost 6 bases, and 4 bases lay in between. The CDR3 is CASSLFSGELFF. CDR3 coding DNA: TGTGCCAGCAGCTTATTCTCCGGGGAGCTGTTTTTT. Full variable domain (remainder filled in from reference TRBV7-3 and TRBJ2-2): GAGVSQTPSNKVTEKGKYVELRCDPISGHTALYWYRQSLGQGPEFLIYFQGTGAADDSGLPNDRFFAVRPEGSVSTLKIQRTERGDSAVYLCASSLFSGELFFGEGSRLTVL.

This clone has a handful of counts. One junction end disagrees with the germline gene, perhaps due to a read error. The chain carries TRBV7-9 and TRBJ1-5; perhaps TRBD1 as D (6 bases). CDR3 length: 11 residues. Germline-derived CDR1 and CDR2 are SEHNR and FQNEAQ (reference sequence). The CDR3 nucleotides are TGTGCCAGCAGCGACGGGACAAACCTTCGTTTT. It translates to CASSDGTNLRF.

The J gene is TRBJ2-7, the V gene TRBV28; 10 positions match TRBD2. The V gene end was trimmed by 8 bases and the J gene end by 1 base; junction bases not matched to a gene: 11. The germline V gene encodes CDR1 MDHEN and CDR2 SYDVKM. This CDR3 spans 16 amino acids. The CDR3 DNA reads as TGTGCCAGCGGATCTAGCGGGAGTAGATTGTCCTACGAGCAGTACTTC. It specifies CASGSSGSRLSYEQYF.

This clone was seen a single time. For the CDR3, the DNA is TGTGCCAGCAGCCGACAACAGGAGTCACCCCTCCACTTT. Encoded protein: CASSRQQESPLHF. This chain connects TRBV7-9 to TRBJ1-6; TRBD1 is a possible D gene (5 bases). Germline loops: CDR1 SEHNR, CDR2 FQNEAQ (reference sequence). V lost 5 bases and J 10 bases, leaving 12 bases between the germline ends. This CDR3 has 13 residues.

The chain is built from TRBV5-4 and TRBJ2-7, with TRBD2 matching 11 bases. This CDR3 spans 16 amino acids. Germline V CDR1 and CDR2: SGHNT, YYREEE (reference sequence). Unmatched junction bases numbered 8, after V lost 0 bases and J lost 6 bases. This chain's CDR3 is CASSLGGASGRIEQYF. The CDR3 region has the DNA TGTGCCAGCAGCTTGGGGGGGGCTAGCGGGAGGATCGAGCAGTACTTC.

The chain recombines TRBV5-4 with TRBJ1-3; tentatively, D is TRBD1 (6 bases). This CDR3 comprises 16 residues. The V end was cut by 5 bases, the J end by 0 bases, with 15 bases between. Germline lookup yields CDR1 SGHNT and CDR2 YYREEE (reference sequence). The CDR3: CASSKGGQRSGNTIYF. The CDR3 DNA sequence: TGTGCCAGCAGTAAAGGCGGACAGCGCTCTGGAAACACCATATATTTT.

This chain connects TRBV28 to TRBJ1-1, with D unresolved. The CDR3 is made up of 14 amino acids. CDR1 and CDR2 from the germline V gene are MDHEN and SYDVKM. V was pared by 3 bases and J by 1 base, with 9 bases between. The CDR3 bases are TGTGCCAGCAGTTTTAGGTGGGCGAACACTGAAGCTTTCTTT. Protein product: CASSFRWANTEAFF.

V is TRBV29-1 and J is TRBJ1-1, with TRBD1 identical over 12 bases. Per germline, CDR1 SQVTM and CDR2 ANQGSEA. The CDR3 length is 14 residues. The trim removed 6 bases at V and 7 bases at J, leaving 9 bases unmatched. This CDR3 is CSVGPGQGAVEAFF. The CDR3, as DNA: TGCAGCGTGGGACCGGGACAGGGGGCTGTTGAAGCTTTCTTT.

V is TRBV5-1 and J is TRBJ2-1; D gene uncertain. Germline CDR1 SGHRS, CDR2 YFSETQ. The V end was cut by 1 base, the J end by 8 bases, with 16 bases between. The CDR3 contains 15 residues. CDR3 bases: TGCGCCAGCAGCTTGATGGACCGGGTGGTGGATGAGCAGTTCTTC. It yields the protein CASSLMDRVVDEQFF.

The chain carries TRBV11-3 and TRBJ2-5, with D perhaps assigned TRBD1 or TRBD2 (6 bases each). Trimming pared 2 bases from V and 7 bases from J, leaving 23 bases between. Germline CDR1 is SGHNT and CDR2 is YENEEA. CDR3 length equals 17 residues. The DNA for the CDR3 is TGTGCCAGCAGCTTAACTCGGGGAACCCCGGAGGGGGGGACCCAGTACTTC. Translation gives CASSLTRGTPEGGTQYF.

This clone was seen a single time. This rearrangement joins TRBV6-5 to TRBJ1-5; perhaps TRBD1 as D (6 bases). Germline-derived CDR1 and CDR2 are MNHEY and SVGAGI. The ends were cut back, 7 bases at V and 3 bases at J, with 13 bases in the middle. The CDR3 length is 14 residues. CDR3 in amino acids: CASTPWGANQPQHF. The CDR3 DNA follows: TGTGCCAGCACCCCCTGGGGGGCCAATCAGCCCCAGCATTTT.

The chain carries TRBV7-9 and TRBJ1-1; D might be TRBD1 (5 bases). Trimming removed 3 bases from V and 4 bases from J, with 12 bases in between. Per germline, CDR1 SEHNR and CDR2 FQNEAQ (reference sequence). CDR3 length: 14 residues. The CDR3 here is CASSFGGGITEAFF. In nucleotides, the CDR3 is TGTGCCAGCAGCTTCGGGGGGGGAATCACTGAAGCTTTCTTT.

J is TRBJ2-7 and V is TRBV9; possibly TRBD1 for D (6 bases). Trimming shortened V by 2 bases and J by 7 bases, and 16 bases separated the two germline ends. The V gene's germline CDR1 is SGDLS and CDR2 YYNGEE. There are 14 residues in the CDR3. The CDR3 sequence is CASSVTGTTKEQYF. The CDR3 nucleotides are TGTGCCAGCAGCGTGACAGGAACAACTAAAGAGCAGTACTTC.

This sequence joins TRBV11-2 and TRBJ2-1; 7 bases line up with TRBD1. The J segment lost 7 bases and the V segment lost 2 bases, leaving 8 bases of the junction unmatched. This CDR3 is built from 15 residues. The germline CDR1 and CDR2 sequences are SGHAT and FQNNGV. CDR3 amino acids: CASSLPGQVVNEQFF. In DNA form, the CDR3 reads TGTGCCAGCAGCTTACCCGGACAGGTCGTGAATGAGCAGTTCTTC. The full variable domain, with the rest looked up from reference TRBV11-2 and TRBJ2-1, is EAGVAQSPRYKIIEKRQSVAFWCNPISGHATLYWYQQILGQGPKLLIQFQNNGVVDDSQLPKDRFSAERLKGVDSTLKIQPAKLEDSAVYLCASSLPGQVVNEQFFGPGTRLTVL.

This rearrangement joins TRBV18 to TRBJ1-1; 7 bases map to TRBD1. The V gene end was trimmed by 2 bases and the J gene end by 4 bases; junction bases not matched to a gene: 7. Per the germline V gene, CDR1 is KGHSH and CDR2 is LQKENI. The CDR3 is 15 amino acids. CDR3 nucleotides: TGTGCCAGCTCACCAGGAAGACAGGGTGTCACTGAAGCTTTCTTT. Translated, it gives CASSPGRQGVTEAFF.

This rearrangement joins TRBV7-8 to TRBJ2-7; 14 positions agree with TRBD2. The CDR3 has 15 amino acids. The germline V gene encodes CDR1 SGHVS and CDR2 FQNEAQ. Unmatched junction bases numbered 4, after V lost 3 bases and J lost 6 bases. The chain's CDR3 is CASSFGTSGSGEQYF. In DNA form, the CDR3 reads TGTGCCAGCAGCTTCGGGACTAGCGGGAGTGGCGAGCAGTACTTC. Complete variable domain (other parts from reference TRBV7-8 and TRBJ2-7): GAGVSQSPRYKVAKRGQDVALRCDPISGHVSLFWYQQALGQGPEFLTYFQNEAQLDKSGLPSDRFFAERPEGSVSTLKIQRTQQEDSAVYLCASSFGTSGSGEQYFGPGTRLTVT.

The chain is built from TRBV9 and TRBJ2-2; D possibly matches TRBD1 or TRBD2 (5 bases each). CDR3 length equals 15 residues. From germline, CDR1 is SGDLS and CDR2 YYNGEE. The germline V and J ends were trimmed by 4 bases and 5 bases, with 15 bases remaining between them. CDR3 sequence (DNA): TGTGCCAGCAGCCAGGGACCCACGCAAACCGGGGAGCTGTTTTTT. Translation gives CASSQGPTQTGELFF. Supplemented by reference TRBV9 and TRBJ2-2, the full variable domain reads DSGVTQTPKHLITATGQRVTLRCSPRSGDLSVYWYQQSLDQGLQFLIQYYNGEERAKGNILERFSAQQFPDLHSELNLSSLELGDSALYFCASSQGPTQTGELFFGEGSRLTVL.